What follows are 8 T cell receptor beta chains derived from one specimen sequenced in a study of T cell responses to AZD1222 COVID-19 vaccine (dated by TCRdb to the early 2020s). Per the publication, the time point label means: about 28 days (+/-7) after the second vaccine dose. Library method: the immunoSEQ multiplex PCR assay. What TCRdb holds here is the immuneACCESS table cut down to in-frame rearrangements. Part of the clones is not present; checked against another copy, under half of the missing clones reflect an unresolved V gene, and the others are unexplained. The sample table lists approximately 150,000 clones, over 80% of them with a count of one. 3.8% of the sample is in the top ten clones. Sequences were derived from peripheral blood, sampled 28 days after the second AZD1222 dose. The receptors originated from an adult who received the AZD1222 COVID-19 vaccine.

The rearrangement uses TRBV27 and TRBJ2-5, with 7 bases matching TRBD2. The CDR3 is 14 residues long. The ends lost 7 bases at V and 0 bases at J; junction bases unmatched: 5. Germline values: CDR1 MNHEY, CDR2 SMNVEV (reference sequence). The CDR3 bases are TGTGCCAGCACCCCACTAGCGCACCAAGAGACCCAGTACTTC. Its protein product is CASTPLAHQETQYF.

The V and J genes are TRBV10-3 and TRBJ2-7, with 9 bases lining up with TRBD1. The CDR3 covers 15 residues. Trimming cost V 7 bases and J 3 bases; bases outside gene matches: 10. Germline loops: CDR1 ENHRY, CDR2 SYGVKD. This CDR3 is CAIMDRGPGFYEQYF. The DNA of the CDR3 is TGTGCCATCATGGACAGGGGCCCCGGGTTCTACGAGCAGTACTTC.

The chain recombines TRBV7-3 with TRBJ2-1, with TRBD2 matching over 12 bases. Germline V gives CDR1 SGHTA, CDR2 FQGTGA. Trimming at V came to 5 bases and at J to 4 bases, leaving 6 bases not matched to a gene. This CDR3 comprises 16 residues. The CDR3 coding sequence is TGTGCCAGCAGCCCACGGACTAGCGGGGCTTACAATGAGCAGTTCTTC. Translating gives CASSPRTSGAYNEQFF.

This rearrangement joins TRBV12-3 or TRBV12-4 to TRBJ1-2; D gene uncertain. Between the trimmed V and J ends, which lost 7 bases and 6 bases, there was a span of 12 bases. The CDR3 is 12 residues long. The CDR3 is CASTDRRNGYTF. CDR3 nucleotides: TGTGCCAGCACCGATAGGAGGAATGGCTACACCTTC.

The J gene is TRBJ2-7, the V gene TRBV7-9; no reliable D call. The V end was cut by 3 bases, the J end by 2 bases, with 14 bases between. The germline V gene has CDR1 SEHNR and CDR2 FQNEAQ (reference sequence). CDR3 length: 15 amino acids. CDR3 residues: CASSFKELPTYEQYF. CDR3 nucleotide sequence: TGTGCCAGCAGCTTTAAGGAGCTCCCTACCTACGAGCAGTACTTC.

The chain has TRBV3-1 (or the pseudogene TRBV3-2) and TRBJ1-1, with unresolved D. Trimming pared 1 base from V and 3 bases from J, leaving 15 bases between. The CDR3 loop spans 16 amino acids. Germline V CDR1 and CDR2: LGHDT, YNNKEL (reference sequence). CDR3 amino acids: CASSQGATAGYTEAFF. CDR3 nucleotide sequence: TGTGCCAGCAGCCAAGGGGCAACAGCCGGTTACACTGAAGCTTTCTTT.

The rearrangement uses TRBV18 and TRBJ2-1; weak D call: TRBD1 (6 bases). The ends were cut back, 4 bases at V and 4 bases at J, with 11 bases in the middle. Germline V lookup: CDR1 KGHSH, CDR2 LQKENI. This CDR3 is built from 14 residues. The CDR3 DNA reads as TGTGCCAGCTCACTGGGGGACACATACAATGAGCAGTTCTTC. Translation: CASSLGDTYNEQFF.

This clone was recorded once. The chain joins TRBV24-1 to TRBJ2-2, with 8 positions matching TRBD1. Looked up from germline, CDR1 is KGHDR and CDR2 is SFDVKD. CDR3 length: 17 residues. The trim removed 4 bases at V and 2 bases at J, leaving 8 bases unmatched. CDR3 region: CATSDPGQGVNTGELFF. As DNA, the CDR3 is TGTGCCACCAGTGACCCAGGACAGGGAGTAAACACCGGGGAGCTGTTTTTT.